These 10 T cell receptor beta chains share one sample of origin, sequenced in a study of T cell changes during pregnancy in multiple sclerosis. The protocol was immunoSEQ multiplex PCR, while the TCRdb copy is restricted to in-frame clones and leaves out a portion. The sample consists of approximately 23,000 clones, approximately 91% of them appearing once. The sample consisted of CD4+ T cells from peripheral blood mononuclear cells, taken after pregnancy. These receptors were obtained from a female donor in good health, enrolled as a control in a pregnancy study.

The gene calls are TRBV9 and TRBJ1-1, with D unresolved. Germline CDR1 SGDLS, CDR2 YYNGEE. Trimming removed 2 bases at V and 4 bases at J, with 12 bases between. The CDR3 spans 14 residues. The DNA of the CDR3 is TGTGCCAGCAGCGTCGGGAAGGGAGGCACTGAAGCTTTCTTT. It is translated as CASSVGKGGTEAFF.

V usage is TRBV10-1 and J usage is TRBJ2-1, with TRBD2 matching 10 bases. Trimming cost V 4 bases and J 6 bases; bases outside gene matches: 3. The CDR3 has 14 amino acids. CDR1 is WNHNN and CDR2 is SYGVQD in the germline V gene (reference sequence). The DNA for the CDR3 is TGCGCCAGCAGTGGAGCTAGCGGGGGCAATGAGCAGTTCTTC. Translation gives CASSGASGGNEQFF.

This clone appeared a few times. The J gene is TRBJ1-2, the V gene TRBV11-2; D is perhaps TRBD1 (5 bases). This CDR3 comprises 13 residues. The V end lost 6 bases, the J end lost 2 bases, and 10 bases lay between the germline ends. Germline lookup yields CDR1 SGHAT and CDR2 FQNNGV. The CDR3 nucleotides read TGTGCCAGCAGACGTCAGGGAAACTATGGCTACACCTTC. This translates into CASRRQGNYGYTF.

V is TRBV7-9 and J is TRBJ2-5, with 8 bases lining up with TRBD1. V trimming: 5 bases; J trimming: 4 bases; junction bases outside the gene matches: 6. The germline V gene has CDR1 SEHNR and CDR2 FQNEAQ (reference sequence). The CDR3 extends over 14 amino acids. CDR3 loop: CASSPGGARETQYF. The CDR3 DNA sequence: TGTGCCAGCAGCCCAGGGGGCGCGAGAGAGACCCAGTACTTC.

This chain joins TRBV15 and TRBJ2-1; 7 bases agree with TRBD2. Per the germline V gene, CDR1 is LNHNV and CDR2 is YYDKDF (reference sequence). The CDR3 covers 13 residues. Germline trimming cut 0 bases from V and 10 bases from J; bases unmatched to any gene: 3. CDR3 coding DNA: TGTGCCACCAGCAGAGAACTAGCGCGCGAGCAGTTCTTC. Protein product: CATSRELAREQFF.

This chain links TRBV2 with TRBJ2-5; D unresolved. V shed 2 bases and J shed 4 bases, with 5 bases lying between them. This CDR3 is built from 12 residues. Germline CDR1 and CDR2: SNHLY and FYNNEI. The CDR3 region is CASSESRETQYF. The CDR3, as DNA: TGTGCCAGCAGTGAAAGTAGAGAGACCCAGTACTTC.

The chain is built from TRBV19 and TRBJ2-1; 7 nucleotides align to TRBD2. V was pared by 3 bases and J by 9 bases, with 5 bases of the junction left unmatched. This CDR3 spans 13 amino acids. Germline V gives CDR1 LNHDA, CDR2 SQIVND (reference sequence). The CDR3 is CASSIHGRIEQFF. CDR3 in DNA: TGTGCCAGTAGTATCCACGGGAGGATTGAGCAGTTCTTC.

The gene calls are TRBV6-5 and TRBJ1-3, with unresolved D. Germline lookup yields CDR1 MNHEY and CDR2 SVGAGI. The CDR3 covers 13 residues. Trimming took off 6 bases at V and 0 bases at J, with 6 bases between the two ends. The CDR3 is CASRVHSGNTIYF. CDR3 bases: TGTGCCAGCAGAGTACACTCTGGAAACACCATATATTTT.

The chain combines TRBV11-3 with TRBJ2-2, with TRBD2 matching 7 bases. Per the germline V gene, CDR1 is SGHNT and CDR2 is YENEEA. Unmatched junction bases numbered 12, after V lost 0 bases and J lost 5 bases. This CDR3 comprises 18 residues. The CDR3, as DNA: TGTGCCAGCAGCTTAGATCATGGCGGGAGTTCGGTGACCGGGGAGCTGTTTTTT. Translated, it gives CASSLDHGGSSVTGELFF. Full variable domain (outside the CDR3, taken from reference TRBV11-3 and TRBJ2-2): EAGVVQSPRYKIIEKKQPVAFWCNPISGHNTLYWYLQNLGQGPELLIRYENEEAVDDSQLPKDRFSAERLKGVDSTLKIQPAELGDSAVYLCASSLDHGGSSVTGELFFGEGSRLTVL.

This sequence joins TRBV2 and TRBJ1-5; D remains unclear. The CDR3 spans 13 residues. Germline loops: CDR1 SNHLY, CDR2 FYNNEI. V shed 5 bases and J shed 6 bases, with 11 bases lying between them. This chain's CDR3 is CASSTVVGQPQHF. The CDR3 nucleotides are TGTGCCAGCAGTACAGTTGTAGGTCAGCCCCAGCATTTT.